This T cell receptor (beta chain) was identified during a study of cytomegalovirus exposure and HLA in healthy donors. V was clipped by 8 bases and J by 12 bases, with 19 bases between them. CDR1 is ENHRY and CDR2 is SYGVKD in the germline V gene. The CDR3 covers 12 residues. With 60 Vbeta and 13 Jbeta primers, the PCR was carried out. Some clones are missing from TCRdb's copy, which holds only in-frame ones; the method was immunoSEQ multiplex PCR. Counted here are some 130,000 clones, 65% to 80% occurring once; the ten biggest clones make up about 6.5%. The origin of this receptor is a man aged 25 to 40 in good health and CMV-seronegative. The chain has TRBV10-3 and TRBJ2-5; D is perhaps TRBD1 (5 bases). The sequenced sample consisted of PBMCs. CDR3 DNA sequence: TGTGCCATCGGGCAGGGTCCCTCCCCAAAGTACTTC. Its translation is CAIGQGPSPKYF.